The rows below give T cell receptor beta chains drawn from one sample of a study of cytomegalovirus exposure and HLA in healthy donors. TCRdb's table, derived via immunoSEQ multiplex PCR, lists solely in-frame clones and lacks some. The sample gives under 200,000 clones, around four fifths of which show up once; under 1% is in the top ten. Sequencing was performed on PBMCs. The receptors shown here come from a girl aged 2 to 9 in good health and CMV-seropositive. The CDR3 runs from the conserved cysteine through the conserved F or W. Fields, in order: D gene, V gene, J gene, clone size, CDR3 DNA, CDR3 protein. D genes are given only for firm matches. Clone size is given for some rows only: seen once, a few or many times, or a class if the clone is expanded.

D gene: .; V gene: TRBV28; J gene: TRBJ2-3; clone size: .; CDR3 DNA: TGTGCCAGCAGTTTGTCAGGGAGCACAGATACGCAGTATTTT; CDR3 protein: CASSLSGSTDTQYF
D gene: TRBD1; V gene: TRBV28; J gene: TRBJ2-1; clone size: .; CDR3 DNA: TGTGCCAGCAGTTTGAGGGGGCCTCGAAATGAGCAGTTCTTC; CDR3 protein: CASSLRGPRNEQFF
D gene: TRBD2; V gene: TRBV19; J gene: TRBJ2-7; clone size: .; CDR3 DNA: TGTGCCAGTAGTTCTGCCCCGGGACTAGCTTACGAGCAGTACTTC; CDR3 protein: CASSSAPGLAYEQYF
D gene: .; V gene: TRBV30; J gene: TRBJ1-5; clone size: .; CDR3 DNA: TGTGCCTGGAGTCGGGGTAGCAATCAGCCCCAGCATTTT; CDR3 protein: CAWSRGSNQPQHF
D gene: .; V gene: TRBV28; J gene: TRBJ1-5; clone size: .; CDR3 DNA: TGTGCCAGCACCCCCACGGAGGTTAATCAGCCCCAGCATTTT; CDR3 protein: CASTPTEVNQPQHF
D gene: .; V gene: TRBV5-4; J gene: TRBJ2-5; clone size: .; CDR3 DNA: TGTGCCAGCAGCTTAGAAGGGAGAGAGACCCAGTACTTC; CDR3 protein: CASSLEGRETQYF
D gene: .; V gene: TRBV18; J gene: TRBJ2-2; clone size: .; CDR3 DNA: TGTGCCAGCTCACCCGGACTTCTGAACACCGGGGAGCTGTTTTTT; CDR3 protein: CASSPGLLNTGELFF
D gene: .; V gene: TRBV13; J gene: TRBJ1-5; clone size: once; CDR3 DNA: TGTGCCAGCAGCTTCGCTGGCAGGGGAGGCAATCAGCCCCAGCATTTT; CDR3 protein: CASSFAGRGGNQPQHF
D gene: .; V gene: TRBV6-5; J gene: TRBJ1-5; clone size: .; CDR3 DNA: TGTGCCAGCAGTTTCAACAGGGAGAATAGCAATCAGCCCCAGCATTTT; CDR3 protein: CASSFNRENSNQPQHF
D gene: TRBD2; V gene: TRBV5-8; J gene: TRBJ2-3; clone size: .; CDR3 DNA: TGTGCCAGCAGCCCGGGGCTAGCGGGAGACACAGATACGCAGTATTTT; CDR3 protein: CASSPGLAGDTDTQYF
D gene: .; V gene: TRBV19; J gene: TRBJ1-1; clone size: .; CDR3 DNA: TGTGCCAGTAGTATTCCGGGGGTAAACACTGAAGCTTTCTTT; CDR3 protein: CASSIPGVNTEAFF
D gene: TRBD2; V gene: TRBV29-1; J gene: TRBJ2-1; clone size: once; CDR3 DNA: TGCAGCGTTGAAGATCCGACTAGCTATGAGCAGTTCTTC; CDR3 protein: CSVEDPTSYEQFF
D gene: TRBD1; V gene: TRBV19; J gene: TRBJ1-2; clone size: .; CDR3 DNA: TGTGCCAGTAGAAGAAACAGGGGCAACTCCGCTAACTATGGCTACACCTTC; CDR3 protein: CASRRNRGNSANYGYTF
D gene: .; V gene: TRBV6-5; J gene: TRBJ1-5; clone size: .; CDR3 DNA: TGTGCCAGCAGTTATCAGGGACCGGGAGGTCAGCCCCAGCATTTT; CDR3 protein: CASSYQGPGGQPQHF
D gene: TRBD1; V gene: TRBV30; J gene: TRBJ2-7; clone size: few; CDR3 DNA: TGTGCCTGGAACCCGGGACAGGGGATCCCCTACGAGCAGTACTTC; CDR3 protein: CAWNPGQGIPYEQYF
D gene: .; V gene: TRBV7-8; J gene: TRBJ2-5; clone size: .; CDR3 DNA: TGTGCCAGCAGCTTAGACTCCCGAAAAGAGACCCAGTACTTC; CDR3 protein: CASSLDSRKETQYF
D gene: .; V gene: TRBV4-2; J gene: TRBJ2-3; clone size: .; CDR3 DNA: TGTGCCAGCAGCCAAGGGACTTATATCGGCACAGATACGCAGTATTTT; CDR3 protein: CASSQGTYIGTDTQYF
D gene: .; V gene: TRBV4-1; J gene: TRBJ1-1; clone size: .; CDR3 DNA: TGCGCCAGCAGCCAAGATGACACAGTTACTGAAGCTTTCTTT; CDR3 protein: CASSQDDTVTEAFF
D gene: .; V gene: TRBV30; J gene: TRBJ2-7; clone size: .; CDR3 DNA: TGTGCCTGGATGGAGTCTTCCAACGAGCAGTACTTC; CDR3 protein: CAWMESSNEQYF
D gene: TRBD1; V gene: TRBV29-1; J gene: TRBJ1-5; clone size: once; CDR3 DNA: TGCAGCGCCCGGACAGGGAATCAGCCCCAGCATTTT; CDR3 protein: CSARTGNQPQHF
D gene: .; V gene: TRBV6-1; J gene: TRBJ2-3; clone size: .; CDR3 DNA: TGTGCCAGCAGGGCGCCGGTCGGGACGCAGTATTTT; CDR3 protein: CASRAPVGTQYF
D gene: .; V gene: TRBV21-1; J gene: TRBJ2-1; clone size: .; CDR3 DNA: TGTGCCAGCAGCAAATTGGGGACAGGGAGGGATGAGCAGTTCTTC; CDR3 protein: CASSKLGTGRDEQFF
D gene: .; V gene: TRBV7-3; J gene: TRBJ1-1; clone size: .; CDR3 DNA: TGTGCCAGCAGCTTAACGCGACAGAGATTGAACACTGAAGCTTTCTTT; CDR3 protein: CASSLTRQRLNTEAFF
D gene: .; V gene: TRBV21-1; J gene: TRBJ2-1; clone size: .; CDR3 DNA: TGTGCCAGCAGCAAATCAGGCCCCCCCGATGAGCAGTTCTTC; CDR3 protein: CASSKSGPPDEQFF
D gene: .; V gene: TRBV9; J gene: TRBJ2-6; clone size: .; CDR3 DNA: TGTGCCAGCAGCGGGCCTCGGGAACTGAACGTCCTGACTTTC; CDR3 protein: CASSGPRELNVLTF
D gene: TRBD1; V gene: TRBV5-1; J gene: TRBJ1-2; clone size: .; CDR3 DNA: TGCGCCAGCAGCTCGGATACAGGGGGACAAGGCTACACCTTC; CDR3 protein: CASSSDTGGQGYTF
D gene: .; V gene: TRBV19; J gene: TRBJ1-4; clone size: .; CDR3 DNA: TGTGCCAGTCCCCACAGACACCCTGGATTTAATGAAAAACTGTTTTTT; CDR3 protein: CASPHRHPGFNEKLFF
D gene: .; V gene: TRBV30; J gene: TRBJ1-3; clone size: once; CDR3 DNA: TGTGCCTGGAGTGTAATGGTCCGGGACACCATATATTTT; CDR3 protein: CAWSVMVRDTIYF
D gene: TRBD1; V gene: TRBV5-1; J gene: TRBJ2-7; clone size: .; CDR3 DNA: TGCGCCAGCAGTCCGGACAGGAACTACGAGCAGTACTTC; CDR3 protein: CASSPDRNYEQYF
D gene: TRBD1; V gene: TRBV7-9; J gene: TRBJ1-2; clone size: once; CDR3 DNA: TGTTCCAGCAGCCCGGGACAGGAGGGCTACACCTTC; CDR3 protein: CSSSPGQEGYTF
D gene: TRBD1; V gene: TRBV4-1; J gene: TRBJ1-4; clone size: once; CDR3 DNA: TGCGCCAGCAGCCAAGGACAGGGTCCAGAGGAAAAACTGTTTTTT; CDR3 protein: CASSQGQGPEEKLFF